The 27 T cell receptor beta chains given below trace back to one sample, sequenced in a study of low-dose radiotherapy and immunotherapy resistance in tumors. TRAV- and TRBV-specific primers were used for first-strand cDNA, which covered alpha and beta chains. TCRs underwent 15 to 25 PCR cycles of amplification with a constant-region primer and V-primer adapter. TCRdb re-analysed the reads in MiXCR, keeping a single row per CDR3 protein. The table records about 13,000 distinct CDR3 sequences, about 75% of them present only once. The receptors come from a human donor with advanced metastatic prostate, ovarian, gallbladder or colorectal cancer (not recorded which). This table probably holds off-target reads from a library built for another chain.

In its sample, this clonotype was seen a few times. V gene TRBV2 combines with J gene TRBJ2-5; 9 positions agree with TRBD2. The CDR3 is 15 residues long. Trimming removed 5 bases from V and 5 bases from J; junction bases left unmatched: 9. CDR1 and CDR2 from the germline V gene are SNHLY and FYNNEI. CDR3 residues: CASSMGSGGPETQYF. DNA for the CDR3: TGTGCCAGCAGTATGGGTAGCGGGGGTCCGGAGACCCAGTACTTC. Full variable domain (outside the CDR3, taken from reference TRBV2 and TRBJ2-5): EPEVTQTPSHQVTQMGQEVILRCVPISNHLYFYWYRQILGQKVEFLVSFYNNEISEKSEIFDDQFSVERPDGSNFTLKIRSTKLEDSAMYFCASSMGSGGPETQYFGPGTRLLVL.

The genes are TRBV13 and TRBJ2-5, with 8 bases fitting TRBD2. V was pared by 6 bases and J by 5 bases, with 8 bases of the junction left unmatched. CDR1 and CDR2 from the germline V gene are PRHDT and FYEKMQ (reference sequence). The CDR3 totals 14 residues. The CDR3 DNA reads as TGTGCCAGCAGAATCGGGGGGGCCGGGGAGACCCAGTACTTC. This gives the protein CASRIGGAGETQYF.

As DNA, the CDR3 is TGTGCCAGCAGACAGGGTTATGATCAGCCCCAGCATTTT. As protein: CASRQGYDQPQHF. This chain connects TRBV6-1 to TRBJ1-5; D may be TRBD1 (6 bases). V was clipped by 6 bases and J by 5 bases, with 11 bases between them. Germline CDR1 and CDR2: MNHNS and SASEGT. This CDR3 spans 13 amino acids.

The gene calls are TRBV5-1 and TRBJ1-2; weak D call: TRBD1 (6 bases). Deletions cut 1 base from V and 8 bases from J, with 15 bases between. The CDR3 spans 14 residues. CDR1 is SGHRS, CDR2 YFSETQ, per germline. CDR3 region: CASSLSGAGDGYTF. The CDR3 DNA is TGCGCCAGCAGCTTGTCAGGGGCAGGTGACGGCTACACCTTC. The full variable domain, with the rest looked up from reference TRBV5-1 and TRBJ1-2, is KAGVTQTPRYLIKTRGQQVTLSCSPISGHRSVSWYQQTPGQGLQFLFEYFSETQRNKGNFPGRFSGRQFSNSRSEMNVSTLELGDSALYLCASSLSGAGDGYTFGSGTRLTVV.

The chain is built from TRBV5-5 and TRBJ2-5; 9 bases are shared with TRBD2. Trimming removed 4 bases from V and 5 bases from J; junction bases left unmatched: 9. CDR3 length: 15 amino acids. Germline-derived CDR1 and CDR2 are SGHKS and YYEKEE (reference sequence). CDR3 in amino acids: CASSQLAGDGETQYF. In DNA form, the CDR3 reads TGTGCCAGCAGCCAACTAGCGGGCGACGGGGAGACCCAGTACTTC. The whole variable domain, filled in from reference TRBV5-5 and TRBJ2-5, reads DAGVTQSPTHLIKTRGQQVTLRCSPISGHKSVSWYQQVLGQGPQFIFQYYEKEERGRGNFPDRFSARQFPNYSSELNVNALLLGDSALYLCASSQLAGDGETQYFGPGTRLLVL.

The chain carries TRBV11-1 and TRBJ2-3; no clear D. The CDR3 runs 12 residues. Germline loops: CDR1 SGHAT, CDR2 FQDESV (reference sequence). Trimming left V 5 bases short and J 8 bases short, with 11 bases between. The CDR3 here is CASSVMGRTQYF. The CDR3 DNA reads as TGTGCCAGCAGCGTCATGGGCCGTACGCAGTATTTT.

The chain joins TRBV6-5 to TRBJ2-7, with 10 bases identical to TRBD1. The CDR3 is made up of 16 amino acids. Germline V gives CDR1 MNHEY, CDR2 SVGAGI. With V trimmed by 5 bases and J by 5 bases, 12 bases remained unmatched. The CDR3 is CASSPSGGQGYNEQYF. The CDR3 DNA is TGTGCCAGCAGTCCTTCAGGGGGACAGGGGTACAACGAGCAGTACTTC.

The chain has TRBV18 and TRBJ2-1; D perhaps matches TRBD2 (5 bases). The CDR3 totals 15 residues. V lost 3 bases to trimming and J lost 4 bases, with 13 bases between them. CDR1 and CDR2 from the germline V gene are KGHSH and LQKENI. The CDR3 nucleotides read TGTGCCAGCTCACCCGATCCCGGGAAGTACAATGAGCAGTTCTTC. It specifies CASSPDPGKYNEQFF.

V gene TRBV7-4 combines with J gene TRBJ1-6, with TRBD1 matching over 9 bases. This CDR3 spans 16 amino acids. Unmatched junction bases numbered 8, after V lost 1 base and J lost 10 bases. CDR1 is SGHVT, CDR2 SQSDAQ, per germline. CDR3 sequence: CASSLGEGQGSSPLHF. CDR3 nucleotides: TGTGCCAGCAGCTTAGGGGAGGGACAGGGCTCCTCACCCCTCCACTTT.

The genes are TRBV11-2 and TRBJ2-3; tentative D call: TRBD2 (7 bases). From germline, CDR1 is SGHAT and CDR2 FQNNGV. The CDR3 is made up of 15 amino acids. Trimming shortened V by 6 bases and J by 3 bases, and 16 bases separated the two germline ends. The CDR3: CASRDRGGVTDTQYF. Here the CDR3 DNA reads TGTGCCAGCAGGGATAGAGGGGGGGTTACAGATACGCAGTATTTT.

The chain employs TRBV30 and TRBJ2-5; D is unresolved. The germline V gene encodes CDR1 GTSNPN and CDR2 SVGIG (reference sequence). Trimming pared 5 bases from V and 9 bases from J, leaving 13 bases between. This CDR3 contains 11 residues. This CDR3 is CAWGSRLAQYF. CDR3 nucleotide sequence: TGTGCCTGGGGCTCTAGATTAGCCCAGTACTTC.

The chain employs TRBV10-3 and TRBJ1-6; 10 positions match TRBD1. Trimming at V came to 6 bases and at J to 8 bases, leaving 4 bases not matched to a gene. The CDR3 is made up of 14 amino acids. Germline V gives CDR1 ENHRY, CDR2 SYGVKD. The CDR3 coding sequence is TGTGCCATCAGAGAGGGACAGGGGCATTCACCCCTCCACTTT. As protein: CAIREGQGHSPLHF.

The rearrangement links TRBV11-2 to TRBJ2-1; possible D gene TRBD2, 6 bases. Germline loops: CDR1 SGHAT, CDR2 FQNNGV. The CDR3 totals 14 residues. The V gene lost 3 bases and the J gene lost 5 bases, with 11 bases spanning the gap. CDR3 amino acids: CASSLSSGNNEQFF. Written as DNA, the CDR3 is TGTGCCAGCAGCTTGAGTAGCGGAAACAATGAGCAGTTCTTC.

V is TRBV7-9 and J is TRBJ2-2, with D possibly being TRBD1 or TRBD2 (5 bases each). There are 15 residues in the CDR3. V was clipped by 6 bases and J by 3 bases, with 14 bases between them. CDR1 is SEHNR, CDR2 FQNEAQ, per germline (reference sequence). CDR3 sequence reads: CASRPSGRDTGELFF. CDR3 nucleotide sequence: TGTGCCAGCAGGCCGTCGGGGCGGGACACCGGGGAGCTGTTTTTT.

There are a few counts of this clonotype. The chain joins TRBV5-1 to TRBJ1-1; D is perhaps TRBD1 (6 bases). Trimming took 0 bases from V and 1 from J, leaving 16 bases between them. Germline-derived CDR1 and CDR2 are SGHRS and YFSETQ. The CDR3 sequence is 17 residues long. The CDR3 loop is CASSLEGPRGRNTEAFF. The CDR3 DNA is TGCGCCAGCAGCTTGGAGGGCCCCAGGGGTCGGAACACTGAAGCTTTCTTT. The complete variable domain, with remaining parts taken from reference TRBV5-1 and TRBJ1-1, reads KAGVTQTPRYLIKTRGQQVTLSCSPISGHRSVSWYQQTPGQGLQFLFEYFSETQRNKGNFPGRFSGRQFSNSRSEMNVSTLELGDSALYLCASSLEGPRGRNTEAFFGQGTRLTVV.

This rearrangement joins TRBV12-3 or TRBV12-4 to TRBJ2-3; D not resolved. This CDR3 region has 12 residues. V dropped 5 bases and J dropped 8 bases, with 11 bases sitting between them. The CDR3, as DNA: TGTGCCAGCAGTCCCGCTATGGGTACGCAGTATTTT. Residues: CASSPAMGTQYF.

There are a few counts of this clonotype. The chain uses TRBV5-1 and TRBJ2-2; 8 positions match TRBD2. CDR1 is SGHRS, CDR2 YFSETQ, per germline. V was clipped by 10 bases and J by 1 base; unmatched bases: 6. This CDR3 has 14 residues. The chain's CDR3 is CASFSGGNTGELFF. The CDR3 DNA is TGCGCCTCTTTCAGCGGGGGGAACACCGGGGAGCTGTTTTTT. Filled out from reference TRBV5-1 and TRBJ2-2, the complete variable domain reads KAGVTQTPRYLIKTRGQQVTLSCSPISGHRSVSWYQQTPGQGLQFLFEYFSETQRNKGNFPGRFSGRQFSNSRSEMNVSTLELGDSALYLCASFSGGNTGELFFGEGSRLTVL.

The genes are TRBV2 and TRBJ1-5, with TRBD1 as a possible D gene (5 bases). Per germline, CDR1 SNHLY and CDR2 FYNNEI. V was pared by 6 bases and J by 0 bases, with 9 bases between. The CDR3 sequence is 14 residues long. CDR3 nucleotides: TGTGCCAGCAGGCGGACAAATAGCAATCAGCCCCAGCATTTT. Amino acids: CASRRTNSNQPQHF.

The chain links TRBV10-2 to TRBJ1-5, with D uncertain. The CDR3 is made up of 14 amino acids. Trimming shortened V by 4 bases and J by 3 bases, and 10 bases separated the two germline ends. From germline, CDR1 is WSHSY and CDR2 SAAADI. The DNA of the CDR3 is TGCGCCAGCAGTGCATCCGGATACAATCAGCCCCAGCATTTT. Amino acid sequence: CASSASGYNQPQHF.

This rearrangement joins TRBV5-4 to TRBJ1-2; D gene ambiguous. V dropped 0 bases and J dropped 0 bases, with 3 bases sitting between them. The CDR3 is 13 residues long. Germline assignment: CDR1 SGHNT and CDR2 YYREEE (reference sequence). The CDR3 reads CASSLGTNYGYTF. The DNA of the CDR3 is TGTGCCAGCAGCTTGGGGACTAACTATGGCTACACCTTC.

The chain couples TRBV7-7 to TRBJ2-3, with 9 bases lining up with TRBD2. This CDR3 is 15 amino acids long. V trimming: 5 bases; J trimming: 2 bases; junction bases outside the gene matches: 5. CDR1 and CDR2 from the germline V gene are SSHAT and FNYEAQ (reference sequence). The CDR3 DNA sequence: TGTGCCAGCAGCCCGCGGGGGGGCTTCACAGATACGCAGTATTTT. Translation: CASSPRGGFTDTQYF. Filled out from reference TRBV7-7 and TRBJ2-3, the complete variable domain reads GAGVSQSPRYKVTKRGQDVTLRCDPISSHATLYWYQQALGQGPEFLTYFNYEAQPDKSGLPSDRFSAERPEGSISTLTIQRTEQRDSAMYRCASSPRGGFTDTQYFGPGTRLTVL.

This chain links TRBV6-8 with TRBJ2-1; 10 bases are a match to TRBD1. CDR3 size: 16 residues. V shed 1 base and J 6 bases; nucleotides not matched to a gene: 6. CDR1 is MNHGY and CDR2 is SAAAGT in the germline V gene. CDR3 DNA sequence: TGTGCCAGCAGTTACTTTCCCGGGACAGGGGCCAATGAGCAGTTCTTC. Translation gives CASSYFPGTGANEQFF.

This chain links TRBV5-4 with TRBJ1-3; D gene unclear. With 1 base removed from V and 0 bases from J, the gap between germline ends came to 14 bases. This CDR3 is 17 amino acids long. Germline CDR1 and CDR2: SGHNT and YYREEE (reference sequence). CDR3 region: CASSLSSTGPSGNTIYF. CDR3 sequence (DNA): TGTGCCAGCAGCTTGTCCTCCACCGGCCCCTCTGGAAACACCATATATTTT.

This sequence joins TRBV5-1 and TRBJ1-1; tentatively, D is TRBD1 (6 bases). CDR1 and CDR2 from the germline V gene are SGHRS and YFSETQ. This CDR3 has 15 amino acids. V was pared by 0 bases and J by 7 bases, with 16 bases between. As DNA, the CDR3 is TGCGCCAGCAGCTTGGAAGTCGGACAGAGTAGTGAAGCTTTCTTT. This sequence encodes CASSLEVGQSSEAFF.

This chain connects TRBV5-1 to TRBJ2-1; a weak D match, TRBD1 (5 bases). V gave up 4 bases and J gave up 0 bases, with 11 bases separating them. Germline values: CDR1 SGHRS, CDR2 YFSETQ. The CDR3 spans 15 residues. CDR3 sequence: CASSLNQGSYNEQFF. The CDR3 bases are TGCGCCAGCAGCCTAAACCAGGGCTCCTACAATGAGCAGTTCTTC.

CDR3 in amino acids: CASRPRRGQRQETQYF. The CDR3 DNA is TGTGCCAGCAGGCCACGGAGGGGGCAACGACAAGAGACCCAGTACTTC. The chain employs TRBV2 and TRBJ2-5, with a tentative D call TRBD1 (7 bases). The germline CDR1 and CDR2 sequences are SNHLY and FYNNEI. This CDR3 contains 16 residues. The V gene lost 6 bases and the J gene lost 2 bases, with 19 bases spanning the gap.

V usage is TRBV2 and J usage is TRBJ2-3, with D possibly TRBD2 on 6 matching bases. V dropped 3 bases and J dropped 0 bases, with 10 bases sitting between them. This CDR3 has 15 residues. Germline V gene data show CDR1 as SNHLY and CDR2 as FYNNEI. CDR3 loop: CASSDSAGSTDTQYF. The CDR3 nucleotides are TGTGCCAGCAGTGATAGTGCGGGGAGCACAGATACGCAGTATTTT. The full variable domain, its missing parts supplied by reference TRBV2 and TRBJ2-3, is EPEVTQTPSHQVTQMGQEVILRCVPISNHLYFYWYRQILGQKVEFLVSFYNNEISEKSEIFDDQFSVERPDGSNFTLKIRSTKLEDSAMYFCASSDSAGSTDTQYFGPGTRLTVL.